This TCR beta chain is drawn from a study of T cell responses to AZD1222 COVID-19 vaccine. Whole-study findings and limits: Receipt of two AZD1222 doses was followed by a rise in Spike-specific TCR breadth and depth. Baseline antibody screening turned up just a handful of seropositive AZD1222 recipients. Donors were largely white British and mainly female; clonal diversity was possibly underestimated. Across spike, vaccine-associated CD4 TCRs were found, dominant at 160-218 and 743-854.

The table came from immunoSEQ multiplex PCR; TCRdb's copy has only in-frame clones and leaves some out. Of 45,000 to 50,000 clones listed, 89% were seen once; the top ten hold approximately 5.3%. The V and J ends lost 5 bases and 4 bases respectively, with 17 bases between them. Looked up from germline, CDR1 is LGHNT and CDR2 is FRNRAP. The CDR3 is 16 residues long. Comments on this clone: Its antigen is not identified.

This chain joins TRBV12-5 and TRBJ2-2, with unresolved D. The receptor comes from an adult who received the AZD1222 COVID-19 vaccine. Here the sequenced sample was peripheral blood, taken 28 days after the second AZD1222 dose. The CDR3 protein is CASGSPTSRFTGELFF. The DNA of the CDR3 is TGTGCTAGTGGTAGTCCCACAAGTCGTTTCACCGGGGAGCTGTTTTTT. The variable domain in full, completed from reference TRBV12-5 and TRBJ2-2, reads DARVTQTPRHKVTEMGQEVTMRCQPILGHNTVFWYRQTMMQGLELLAYFRNRAPLDDSGMPKDRFSAEMPDATLATLKIQPSEPRDSAVYFCASGSPTSRFTGELFFGEGSRLTVL.